Detailed here is one T cell receptor (beta chain). Antigen unknown. The sample is drawn from a study of CD8 T cells in ankylosing spondylitis. Points from the study as a whole: Earlier reports found some motif variants in synovial fluid and blood in reactive arthritis.

There are 13 residues in the CDR3. V lost 0 bases and J 2 bases, leaving 8 bases between the germline ends. The V gene's germline CDR1 is GTSNPN and CDR2 SVGIG (reference sequence). One entry per CDR3 protein results from TCRdb running MiXCR on the 5' RACE reads. The profile shows about 160,000 distinct CDR3 sequences, roughly 10% of them singletons. The J gene is TRBJ2-7, the V gene TRBV30; weak D call: TRBD2 (5 bases). Sequencing input: blood, either unsorted or a sorted T cell fraction (not recorded which). The clonotype comes from a female donor with ankylosing spondylitis or in good health (not recorded which). The CDR3 bases are TGTGCCTGGAGTGTACCCGGGACCTACGAGCAGTACTTC. Translation gives CAWSVPGTYEQYF.